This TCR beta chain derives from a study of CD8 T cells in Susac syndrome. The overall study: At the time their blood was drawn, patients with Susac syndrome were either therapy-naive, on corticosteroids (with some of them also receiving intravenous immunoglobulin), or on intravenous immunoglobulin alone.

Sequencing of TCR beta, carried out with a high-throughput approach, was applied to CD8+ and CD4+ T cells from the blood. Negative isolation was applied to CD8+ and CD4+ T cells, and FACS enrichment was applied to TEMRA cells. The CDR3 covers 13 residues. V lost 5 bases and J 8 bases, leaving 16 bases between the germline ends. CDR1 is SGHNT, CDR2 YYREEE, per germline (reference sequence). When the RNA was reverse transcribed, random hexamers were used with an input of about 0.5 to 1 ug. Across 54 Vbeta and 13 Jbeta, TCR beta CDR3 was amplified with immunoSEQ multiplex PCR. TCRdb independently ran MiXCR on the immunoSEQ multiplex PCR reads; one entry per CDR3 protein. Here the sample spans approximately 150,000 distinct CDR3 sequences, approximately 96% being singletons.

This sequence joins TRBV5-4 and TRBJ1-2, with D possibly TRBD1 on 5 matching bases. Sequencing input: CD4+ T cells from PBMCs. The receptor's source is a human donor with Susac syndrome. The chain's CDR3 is CASSQETKGGYTF. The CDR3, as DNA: TGTGCCAGCAGTCAAGAGACCAAGGGGGGCTACACCTTC.